A selection of T cell receptor beta chains follows, all from one sample in a study of blood T cell repertoires in COVID-19. TCRdb's table, derived via immunoSEQ multiplex PCR, lists solely in-frame clones and lacks some. The repertoire includes around 120,000 clones, around two thirds of them detected once, and roughly 2% sits in the top ten. Sequencing input: peripheral blood. These receptors were taken from a woman aged 70-85 years with acute or convalescent COVID-19. CDR3s include the opening cysteine and the closing phenylalanine or tryptophan. D genes are given only for firm matches. Clone sizes are given selectively: once, few, many, or a class where the clone is expanded.

v_gene	j_gene	d_gene	abundance	CDR3nt	CDR3aa
TRBV2	TRBJ2-1	-	few	TGTGCCAGCAGATCCAGGGACTTTTCTAGCTCCTACAATGAGCAGTTCTTC	CASRSRDFSSSYNEQFF
TRBV18	TRBJ2-7	TRBD2	-	TGTGCCAGCTCACGGACTAGCGTAAGCTCCTACGAGCAGTACTTC	CASSRTSVSSYEQYF
TRBV5-1	TRBJ1-4	TRBD1	once	TGCGCCAGCACCACGGGGGACAGGGCGGCGGAAAAACTGTTTTTT	CASTTGDRAAEKLFF
TRBV6-5	TRBJ2-1	-	many	TGTGCCAGCATTCGGGTCCATGAGCAGTTCTTC	CASIRVHEQFF
TRBV6-1	TRBJ1-2	TRBD1	many	TGTGCCAGCAGTGAAGGGCCCGGACAGGCCTATGGCTACACCTTC	CASSEGPGQAYGYTF
TRBV5-5	TRBJ1-1	-	-	TGTGCCAGCAGCTTGGAGGGGCGGACTGAAGCTTTCTTT	CASSLEGRTEAFF
TRBV2	TRBJ1-3	-	-	TGTGCCAGCAGTGCCCTGGGGAGGGGCGGTGGAAACACCATATATTTT	CASSALGRGGGNTIYF
TRBV6-5	TRBJ2-7	-	few	TGTGCCAGCAGTTCCGGACTCGGCGCCTACGAGCAGTACTTC	CASSSGLGAYEQYF
TRBV15	TRBJ1-4	-	-	TGTGCCACCAGCAGACTTCTCGGGGTGAATGAAAAACTGTTTTTT	CATSRLLGVNEKLFF
TRBV6-1	TRBJ1-3	TRBD1	-	TGTGCCAGCAGTGAACAGGGGGCAGAAACTGGAAACACCATATATTTT	CASSEQGAETGNTIYF
TRBV28	TRBJ1-5	-	-	TGTGCCAGCAGTCTACGGGACGGGACATATCAGCCCCAGCATTTT	CASSLRDGTYQPQHF
TRBV12-3/TRBV12-4	TRBJ1-5	-	-	TGTGCCAGCAGTTTATCCAGTCGGCCCCAGCATTTT	CASSLSSRPQHF
TRBV12-3/TRBV12-4	TRBJ1-1	-	few	TGTGCCAGCAGTCCACACTCAGGGACTGAAGCTTTCTTT	CASSPHSGTEAFF
TRBV30	TRBJ1-2	TRBD1	-	TGTGCCTGGAGTGGGACAGGGTATGACTACACCTTC	CAWSGTGYDYTF
TRBV6-5	TRBJ2-5	TRBD2	-	TGTGCCAGCAGTCGGGGGGGTACCCAAGAGACCCAGTACTTC	CASSRGGTQETQYF
TRBV7-2	TRBJ1-4	-	few	TGTGCCAGCAGCTTAAATGCAGGGGCTGGGGAAAAACTGTTTTTT	CASSLNAGAGEKLFF